The 32 T cell receptor beta chains below all came from one sample that was sequenced in a study of blood T cells in healthy people across ages. A second PCR of roughly 6 to 12 cycles used a sample-barcoded 5' primer and a J-beta primer mix. MiXCR was run by TCRdb on the 5' RACE reads, yielding one entry per CDR3 protein. The repertoire holds 600,000 to 850,000 distinct CDR3 sequences, with more than 40% as singletons. The source material was blood. The receptors shown here come from a woman between 55 and 75 years old in good health.

The chain uses TRBV6-2 or TRBV6-3 and TRBJ2-4, with a weak D call TRBD1 (5 bases). The end of the DNA aligns better with TRBJ2-7, so the J call may be wrong. Germline assignment: CDR1 MNHEY and CDR2 SVGEGT. The CDR3 loop spans 14 amino acids. DNA for the CDR3: TGTGCCAGCTCACCGCAGGGTGCCCCCTACGAGCAGTACTTC. Amino acids: CASSPQGAPYEQYF.

V gene TRBV6-2 or TRBV6-3 combines with J gene TRBJ2-3; D possibly corresponds to TRBD1 (5 bases). The ends were cut back, 7 bases at V and 2 bases at J, with 16 bases in the middle. The CDR3 sequence is 15 residues long. CDR1 and CDR2 (germline): MNHEY, SVGEGT. Here the CDR3 DNA reads TGTGCCAGCACCTCAAGCCAGGGAACCACAGATACGCAGTATTTT. The encoded protein is CASTSSQGTTDTQYF.

The chain is built from TRBV20-1 and TRBJ1-2; D is perhaps TRBD1 (5 bases). CDR3 length: 14 amino acids. Trimming took 2 bases from V and 5 from J, leaving 15 bases between them. Germline CDR1 and CDR2: DFQATT and SNEGSKA (reference sequence). The chain's CDR3 is CSARNPGTVYGYTF. In DNA form, the CDR3 reads TGCAGTGCTAGAAATCCCGGGACCGTATATGGCTACACCTTC.

The chain is built from TRBV20-1 and TRBJ2-1, with TRBD2 identical over 12 bases. V gave up 6 bases and J gave up 10 bases; unmatched junction bases: 4. This CDR3 spans 12 amino acids. Looked up from germline, CDR1 is DFQATT and CDR2 is SNEGSKA (reference sequence). This chain's CDR3 is CSATTSGREQFF. CDR3 sequence (DNA): TGCAGTGCGACGACTAGCGGGAGAGAGCAGTTCTTC.

This clonotype was seen only a few times. Here the CDR3 DNA reads TGCGCCAGCAGCCAAGATCCCAGGGCGAACACCGGGGAGCTGTTTTTT. Translating it yields CASSQDPRANTGELFF. The chain has TRBV4-3 and TRBJ2-2, with D possibly matching TRBD1 (5 bases). This CDR3 spans 16 amino acids. Germline V lookup: CDR1 LGHNA, CDR2 YSLEER. V lost 0 bases to trimming and J lost 0 bases, with 8 bases between them.

This clonotype was counted between two and nine times. The V and J genes are TRBV5-1 and TRBJ2-1; 13 bases align to TRBD2. CDR1 and CDR2 (germline): SGHRS, YFSETQ. This CDR3 is 16 amino acids long. The V and J ends lost 0 bases and 7 bases, in that order; junction bases with no gene match: 4. CDR3 loop: CASSLAGTSGTNEQFF. Written as DNA, the CDR3 is TGCGCCAGCAGCTTGGCCGGGACTAGCGGGACGAATGAGCAGTTCTTC.

The V call is TRBV2, the J call TRBJ2-1; 8 bases line up with TRBD1. Judging by the DNA end, TRBJ2-7 fits better; the J call may be wrong. This CDR3 has 15 amino acids. The germline CDR1 and CDR2 sequences are SNHLY and FYNNEI. The CDR3 sequence is CASRVTGVDYNEQYF. The CDR3 coding sequence is TGTGCCAGCAGAGTGACAGGGGTCGACTACAATGAGCAGTACTTC.

The gene calls are TRBV27 and TRBJ2-5; D possibly corresponds to TRBD1 (6 bases). V was clipped by 6 bases and J by 4 bases, with 18 bases between them. CDR1 and CDR2 from the germline V gene are MNHEY and SMNVEV (reference sequence). The CDR3 has 15 amino acids. The CDR3, as DNA: TGTGCCAGCAGCGCCACACCGGGACAATCAGAGACCCAGTACTTC. Its translation: CASSATPGQSETQYF.

The genes are TRBV7-9 and TRBJ2-7; D gene unclear. Per the germline V gene, CDR1 is SEHNR and CDR2 is FQNEAQ (reference sequence). The CDR3 covers 14 residues. V was shortened by 6 bases and J by 0 bases, with 12 bases between the two germline ends. The CDR3 sequence is CASSTPASSYEQYF. CDR3 DNA: TGTGCCAGCAGTACCCCGGCAAGCTCCTACGAGCAGTACTTC.

The V and J genes are TRBV14 and TRBJ1-1; D remains ambiguous. V was clipped by 2 bases and J by 0 bases, with 10 bases between them. Germline CDR1 and CDR2: SGHDN and FVKESK. This CDR3 contains 15 residues. The CDR3 DNA sequence: TGTGCCAGCAGCCAATGGGGAAGCATGAACACTGAAGCTTTCTTT. Protein product: CASSQWGSMNTEAFF.

This clonotype was picked up one time. This chain uses TRBV6-6 with TRBJ2-4, with no clear D. Germline V lookup: CDR1 MNHNY, CDR2 SVGAGI (reference sequence). CDR3 size: 14 residues. V lost 6 bases and J 10 bases, leaving 19 bases between the germline ends. The CDR3 DNA follows: TGTGCCAGCAGGGCGGACCCGTCAGTTAGTATTCAGTACTTC. Translating it yields CASRADPSVSIQYF.

The rearrangement uses TRBV5-1 and TRBJ2-1; D is ambiguous. The better agreement between TRBJ2-7 and the DNA end casts doubt on the J call. The CDR3 runs 16 residues. Germline V lookup: CDR1 SGHRS, CDR2 YFSETQ. CDR3 DNA sequence: TGCGCCAGCAGTGGGATGGGCGGTGGCTCCTACAATGAGCAGTACTTC. This gives the protein CASSGMGGGSYNEQYF.

This clonotype turned up a few times. The V and J genes are TRBV9 and TRBJ2-7; D is uncertain. Germline loops: CDR1 SGDLS, CDR2 YYNGEE. Between the trimmed V and J ends, which lost 4 bases and 0 bases, there was a span of 17 bases. This CDR3 region has 16 residues. CDR3 sequence: CASSPFRDNASYEQYF. The CDR3 DNA reads TGTGCCAGCAGCCCCTTCCGAGACAACGCCTCCTACGAGCAGTACTTC.

The chain has TRBV3-1 and TRBJ2-5; 8 bases line up with TRBD2. The CDR3 is 16 amino acids. Looked up from germline, CDR1 is LGHDT and CDR2 is YNNKEL (reference sequence). After removal of 4 bases from V and 2 bases from J, the junction contained 9 bases not matched to a gene. For the CDR3, the DNA is TGTGCCAGCAGCCTGAGGGGTAGCGGGACTCAAGAGACCCAGTACTTC. Amino acid sequence: CASSLRGSGTQETQYF.

The CDR3: CASSLEAGRTEAFF. CDR3 DNA: TGTGCCAGCAGCTTAGAGGCAGGGAGGACTGAAGCTTTCTTT. The rearrangement joins TRBV7-9 to TRBJ1-1, with a tentative D call TRBD1 (5 bases). The CDR3 spans 14 residues. Trimming removed 1 base at V and 5 bases at J, with 11 bases between. The V gene's germline CDR1 is SEHNR and CDR2 FQNEAQ (reference sequence).

V usage is TRBV30 and J usage is TRBJ1-5; no definite D call. Germline V gives CDR1 GTSNPN, CDR2 SVGIG (reference sequence). There are 13 residues in the CDR3. V was clipped by 1 base and J by 6 bases, with 10 bases between them. This CDR3 is CAWSGPGPQPQHF. CDR3 nucleotide sequence: TGTGCCTGGAGTGGCCCGGGTCCTCAGCCCCAGCATTTT.

This clonotype was counted at least ten times. The rearrangement joins TRBV28 to TRBJ1-2; D gene unclear. V lost 5 bases and J 9 bases, leaving 10 bases between the germline ends. The germline gives CDR1 MDHEN, CDR2 SYDVKM. The CDR3 runs to 11 residues. CDR3 sequence: CASSGPDRYTF. The CDR3 nucleotides read TGTGCCAGCAGTGGCCCCGATCGCTACACCTTC.

CDR3 amino acids: CASTYIPGPGELFF. CDR3 coding DNA: TGTGCCAGCACATACATTCCAGGGCCCGGGGAGCTGTTTTTT. This chain joins TRBV18 and TRBJ2-2; perhaps TRBD1 as D (5 bases). The ends were cut back, 8 bases at V and 6 bases at J, with 16 bases in the middle. Germline assignment: CDR1 KGHSH and CDR2 LQKENI. This CDR3 has 14 residues.

With respect to this clonotype: Mismatch with germline at one junction end may stem from a read error. This rearrangement joins TRBV11-2 to TRBJ1-1; D might be TRBD1 (5 bases). Germline CDR1 and CDR2: SGHAT and FQNNGV. The CDR3 has 16 amino acids. CDR3 protein: CASSLDLTRVATKAFF. CDR3 bases: TGTGCCAGCAGCTTAGATCTGACCAGGGTGGCCACTAAAGCTTTCTTT.

The chain uses TRBV20-1 and TRBJ2-1; 10 bases align to TRBD2. Germline-derived CDR1 and CDR2 are DFQATT and SNEGSKA (reference sequence). With 2 bases clipped from V and 9 bases from J, the junction kept 4 bases outside the gene matches. This CDR3 spans 13 amino acids. The DNA for the CDR3 is TGCAGTGCTAGACTAGCGGGAGTGTGTGAGCAGTTCTTC. It encodes CSARLAGVCEQFF.

J is TRBJ1-2 and V is TRBV29-1; D remains ambiguous. This CDR3 contains 14 residues. V was cut by 7 bases and J by 0 bases, with 15 bases left in between. The germline CDR1 and CDR2 sequences are SQVTM and ANQGSEA. Written as DNA, the CDR3 is TGCAGCGGGGGAGGCGGGATCACTAACTATGGCTACACCTTC. Its protein is CSGGGGITNYGYTF.

Only a few counts were recorded for this clonotype. The gene calls are TRBV3-1 and TRBJ2-1; weak D call: TRBD2 (6 bases). Germline loops: CDR1 LGHDT, CDR2 YNNKEL (reference sequence). V shed 4 bases and J shed 7 bases, with 11 bases lying between them. This CDR3 contains 13 residues. CDR3: CASSRYGGNEQFF. In nucleotides, the CDR3 is TGTGCCAGCAGCCGATACGGGGGTAATGAGCAGTTCTTC.

This sequence joins TRBV12-3 or TRBV12-4 and TRBJ2-2, with D tentatively TRBD1 (6 bases). The CDR3 runs to 16 residues. Trimming left V 6 bases short and J 2 bases short, with 16 bases between. As DNA, the CDR3 is TGTGCCAGCAGCTTTTTACAGGGTATCAACACCGGGGAGCTGTTTTTT. Its protein is CASSFLQGINTGELFF.

The CDR3 nucleotides read TGTGCCAGCAGCCGAGTCCCGTCCGCAGGGAACACTGAAGCTTTCTTT. Protein sequence: CASSRVPSAGNTEAFF. This chain joins TRBV7-3 and TRBJ1-1; no firm D call. Germline CDR1 is SGHTA and CDR2 is FQGTGA. The CDR3 sequence is 16 residues long. V was clipped by 5 bases and J by 1 base, with 17 bases between them.

The chain employs TRBV12-3 or TRBV12-4 and TRBJ1-2; TRBD1 matches at 8 bases. The V and J ends lost 7 bases and 7 bases, in that order; junction bases with no gene match: 8. This CDR3 comprises 13 residues. The CDR3 sequence: CASTRTGQSGYTF. CDR3 bases: TGTGCCAGCACCCGGACAGGGCAATCTGGCTACACCTTC.

V usage is TRBV7-2 and J usage is TRBJ2-3; TRBD2 matches at 8 bases. The length of the CDR3 is 15 residues. From germline, CDR1 is SGHTA and CDR2 FQGNSA. Trimming removed 10 bases from V and 4 bases from J; junction bases left unmatched: 13. In DNA, the CDR3 is TGTGCCACCGGATCAAGCGGGAGTATCGCAGATACGCAGTATTTT. It specifies CATGSSGSIADTQYF. Together with reference TRBV7-2 and TRBJ2-3, the CDR3 gives the full variable domain: GAGVSQSPSNKVTEKGKDVELRCDPISGHTALYWYRQSLGQGLEFLIYFQGNSAPDKSGLPSDRFSAERTGGSVSTLTIQRTQQEDSAVYLCATGSSGSIADTQYFGPGTRLTVL.

The rearrangement joins TRBV20-1 to TRBJ1-1; possibly TRBD1 for D (5 bases). CDR3 length equals 14 residues. The ends were cut back, 7 bases at V and 5 bases at J, with 20 bases in the middle. Per germline, CDR1 DFQATT and CDR2 SNEGSKA (reference sequence). This CDR3 is CSGAPNQGWTEAFF. Written as DNA, the CDR3 is TGCAGTGGGGCACCAAACCAGGGTTGGACTGAAGCTTTCTTT.

The rearrangement uses TRBV9 and TRBJ2-3; 9 nucleotides match TRBD2. The V gene's germline CDR1 is SGDLS and CDR2 YYNGEE. V trimming: 0 bases; J trimming: 4 bases; junction bases outside the gene matches: 9. The CDR3 length is 17 residues. DNA of the CDR3: TGTGCCAGCAGCGTAGGGCTAGCGGGACCGGGCGCAGATACGCAGTATTTT. The encoded protein is CASSVGLAGPGADTQYF.

This clonotype was detected many times. The chain recombines TRBV11-2 with TRBJ2-6; D uncertain. CDR3 size: 13 residues. V was clipped by 2 bases and J by 4 bases, with 3 bases between them. CDR1 and CDR2 from the germline V gene are SGHAT and FQNNGV. This CDR3 is CASSLTGANVLTF. The CDR3 DNA is TGTGCCAGCAGCTTAACCGGGGCCAACGTCCTGACTTTC.

The chain links TRBV28 to TRBJ1-6; the D is unclear. V was cut by 8 bases and J by 10 bases, with 6 bases left in between. Germline-derived CDR1 and CDR2 are MDHEN and SYDVKM. This CDR3 spans 10 amino acids. CDR3 sequence: CASGSSPLHF. Here the CDR3 DNA reads TGTGCCAGCGGGAGCTCACCCCTCCACTTT.

V gene TRBV5-1 combines with J gene TRBJ2-7, with 9 bases matching TRBD1. The germline V gene encodes CDR1 SGHRS and CDR2 YFSETQ. With 2 bases clipped from V and 3 bases from J, the junction kept 9 bases outside the gene matches. This CDR3 contains 16 residues. CDR3 sequence (DNA): TGCGCCAGCAGCTTCCAGACAGGGGGTCTGTACTACGAGCAGTACTTC. Residues: CASSFQTGGLYYEQYF.

This chain's CDR3 is CASSPQLAGETQYF. For the CDR3, the DNA is TGTGCCAGCAGCCCTCAACTAGCGGGAGAGACCCAGTACTTC. The genes are TRBV6-5 and TRBJ2-5, with TRBD2 matching over 9 bases. The CDR3 is 14 amino acids. With 6 bases clipped from V and 4 bases from J, the junction kept 6 bases outside the gene matches. Germline CDR1 MNHEY, CDR2 SVGAGI.